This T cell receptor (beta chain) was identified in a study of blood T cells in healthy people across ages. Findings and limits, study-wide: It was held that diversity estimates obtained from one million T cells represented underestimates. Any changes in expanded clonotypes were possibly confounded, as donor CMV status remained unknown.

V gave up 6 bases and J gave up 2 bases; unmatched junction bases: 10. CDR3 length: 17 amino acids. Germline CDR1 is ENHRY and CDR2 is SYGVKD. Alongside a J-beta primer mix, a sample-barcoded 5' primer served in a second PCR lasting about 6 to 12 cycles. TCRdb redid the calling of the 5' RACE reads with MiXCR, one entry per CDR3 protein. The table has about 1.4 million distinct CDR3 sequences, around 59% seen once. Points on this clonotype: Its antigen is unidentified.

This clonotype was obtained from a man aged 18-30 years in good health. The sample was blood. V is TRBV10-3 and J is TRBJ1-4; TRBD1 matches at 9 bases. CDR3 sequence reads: CAISAGTGKYTNEKLFF. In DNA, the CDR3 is TGTGCCATCAGCGCCGGGACAGGGAAGTATACTAATGAAAAACTGTTTTTT.